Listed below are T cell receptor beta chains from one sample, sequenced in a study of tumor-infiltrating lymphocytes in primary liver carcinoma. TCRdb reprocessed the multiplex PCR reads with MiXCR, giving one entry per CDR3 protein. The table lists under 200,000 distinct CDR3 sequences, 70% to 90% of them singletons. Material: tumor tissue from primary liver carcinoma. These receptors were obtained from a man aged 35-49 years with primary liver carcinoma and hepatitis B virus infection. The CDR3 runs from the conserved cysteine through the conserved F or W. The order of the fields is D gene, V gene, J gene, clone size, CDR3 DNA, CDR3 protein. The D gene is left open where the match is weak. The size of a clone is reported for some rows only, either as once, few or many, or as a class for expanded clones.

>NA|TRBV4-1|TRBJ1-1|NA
TGCGCCAGCAGCCGGGGGGTGATTAACACTGAAGCTTTCTTT
CASSRGVINTEAFF
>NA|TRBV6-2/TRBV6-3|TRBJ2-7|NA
TGTGCCAGCAGCATCAGGTACAGGGCCCACGAGCAGTACTTC
CASSIRYRAHEQYF
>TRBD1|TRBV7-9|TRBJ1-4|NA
TGTGCCAGCAGCTCCGGGACAGCGGGTAAAAAACTATTTTTT
CASSSGTAGKKLFF
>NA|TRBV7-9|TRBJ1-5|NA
TGTGTCAGCAGCTTCGGGGGAGTTGAACAGCCCCAGCATTTT
CVSSFGGVEQPQHF
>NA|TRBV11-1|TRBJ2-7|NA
TGTACCAGCACCTTAGGGCCGGTGGGTGAAAGCTCATACGAGCAGTACTTC
CTSTLGPVGESSYEQYF
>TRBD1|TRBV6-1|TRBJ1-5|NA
TGTACCAGCATGATGACAGGGGGCAATCAGCCCCAGCATTTT
CTSMMTGGNQPQHF
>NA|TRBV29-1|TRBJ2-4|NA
TGTGGCGTCGCTGAAGGGGGATCGGGTCTTAACATTCAGTACTTC
CGVAEGGSGLNIQYF
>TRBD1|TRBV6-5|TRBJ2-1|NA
TGTGCCAGTAGTGACCGATCCGGGACAGGGCTATACAATGAGCGGTTCTTC
CASSDRSGTGLYNERFF
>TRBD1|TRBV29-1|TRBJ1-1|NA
TGCAGCGGGGGACAGGAAGGGTATCAGAACCCTGAAGCTTTTTTT
CSGGQEGYQNPEAFF
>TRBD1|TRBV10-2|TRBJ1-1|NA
TGCGCCAACGGACAGGGGACAGCGAACACTGAAGCTTTCTTT
CANGQGTANTEAFF
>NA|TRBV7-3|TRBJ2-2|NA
TGTACCAGCAGCTTACACAGTTCGAACATCGGGGAGCTGTTTTTT
CTSSLHSSNIGELFF
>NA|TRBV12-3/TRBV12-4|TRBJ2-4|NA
TGTACCATCTCCGGGACTCACGAAAACATTCAATACTTC
CTISGTHENIQYF
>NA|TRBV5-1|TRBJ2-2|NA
TGCGCCAGCAGCGACGGGGTCCCGAACACCGGTGATCTGTTTTTT
CASSDGVPNTGDLFF
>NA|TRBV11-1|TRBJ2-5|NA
TGTGCCAGCAGCCAGCTGGGGGAGACCGAGTTCTTC
CASSQLGETEFF
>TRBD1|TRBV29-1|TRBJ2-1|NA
TGCAGCGTTGAAGTAATGCAGGGGGCGAGTGACCAGTTCTTC
CSVEVMQGASDQFF
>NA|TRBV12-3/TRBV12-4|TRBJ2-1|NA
TGTGCTATCAGGCCAACTAGTTTCGATGAGCAGTTCTTC
CAIRPTSFDEQFF
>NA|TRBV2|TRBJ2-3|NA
TGTGCCAACAGGCCAAATATCGCAGATACGCAGTATTTT
CANRPNIADTQYF
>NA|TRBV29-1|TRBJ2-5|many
TGCAGCGTTGAAATACAGTTGGAGACCCAGTACTTC
CSVEIQLETQYF
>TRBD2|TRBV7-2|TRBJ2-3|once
TGTGCCAGCAGCTTACTCCCTGCGGGAGCGGGAGATGCAGATACGCAGTATTTT
CASSLLPAGAGDADTQYF
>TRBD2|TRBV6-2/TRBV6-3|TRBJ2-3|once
TGTGCGAGCAGTTACTACAAGGCGGGAGTAAGTGATACGCAGTATTTT
CASSYYKAGVSDTQYF
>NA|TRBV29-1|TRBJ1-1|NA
TGCAGCGTCCATTCCGGGGTGATGAACACTGAAACTTTCTTT
CSVHSGVMNTETFF
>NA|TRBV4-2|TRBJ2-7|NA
TGTGCCAGCAGCCAAGGAACGGACTCAGAATGTTACGAGCAGTACTTC
CASSQGTDSECYEQYF
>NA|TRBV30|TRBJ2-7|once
TGTGCTTGGTCATCCCGGGATAGCTACGAGCAGTACTTC
CAWSSRDSYEQYF
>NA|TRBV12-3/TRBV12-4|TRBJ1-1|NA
TGCGCCAGCTGTTCGGCAGACTGGAACACTGAAGCTTTCTTT
CASCSADWNTEAFF